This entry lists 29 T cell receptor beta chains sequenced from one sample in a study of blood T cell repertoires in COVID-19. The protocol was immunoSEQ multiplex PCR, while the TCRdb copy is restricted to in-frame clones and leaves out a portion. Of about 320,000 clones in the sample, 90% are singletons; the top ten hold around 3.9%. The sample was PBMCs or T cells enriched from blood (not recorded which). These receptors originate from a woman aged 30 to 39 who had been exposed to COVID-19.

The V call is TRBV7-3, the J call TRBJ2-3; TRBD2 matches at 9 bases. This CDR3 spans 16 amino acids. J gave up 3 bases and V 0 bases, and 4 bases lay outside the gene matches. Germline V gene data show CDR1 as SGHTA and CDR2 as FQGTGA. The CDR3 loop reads CASSLTRGGLTDTQYF. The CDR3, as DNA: TGTGCCAGCAGCTTAACGCGGGGGGGCCTTACAGATACGCAGTATTTT.

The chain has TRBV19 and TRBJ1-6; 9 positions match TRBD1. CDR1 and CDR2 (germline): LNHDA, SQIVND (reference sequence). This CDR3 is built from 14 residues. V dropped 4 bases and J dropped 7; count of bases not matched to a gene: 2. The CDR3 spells CASSNDRGNSPLHF. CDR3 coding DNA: TGTGCCAGTAGTAACGACAGGGGGAATTCACCCCTCCACTTT.

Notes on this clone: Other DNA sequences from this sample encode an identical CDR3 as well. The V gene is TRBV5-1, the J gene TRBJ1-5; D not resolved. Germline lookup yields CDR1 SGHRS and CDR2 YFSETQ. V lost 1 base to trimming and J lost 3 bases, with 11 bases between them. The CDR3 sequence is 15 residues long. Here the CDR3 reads CASSLTGASNQPQHF. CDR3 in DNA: TGCGCCAGCAGCTTGACCGGAGCCTCCAATCAGCCCCAGCATTTT.

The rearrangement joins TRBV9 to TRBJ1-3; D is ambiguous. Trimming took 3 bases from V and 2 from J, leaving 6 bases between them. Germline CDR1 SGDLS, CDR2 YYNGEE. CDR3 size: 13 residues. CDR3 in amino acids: CASSAEPGNTIYF. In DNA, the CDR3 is TGTGCCAGCAGCGCAGAACCTGGAAACACCATATATTTT.

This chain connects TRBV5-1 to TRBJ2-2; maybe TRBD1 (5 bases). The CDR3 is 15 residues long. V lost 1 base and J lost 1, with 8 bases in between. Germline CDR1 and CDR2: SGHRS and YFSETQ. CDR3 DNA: TGCGCCAGCAGCTTGCCTCAGGGGAACACCGGGGAGCTGTTTTTT. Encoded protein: CASSLPQGNTGELFF.

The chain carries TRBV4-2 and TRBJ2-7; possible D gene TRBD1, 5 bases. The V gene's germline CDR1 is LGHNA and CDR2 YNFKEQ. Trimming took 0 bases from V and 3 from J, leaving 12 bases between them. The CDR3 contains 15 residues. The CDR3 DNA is TGTGCCAGCAGCCAAGAATTGAAGACAGTCTACGAGCAGTACTTC. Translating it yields CASSQELKTVYEQYF.

The CDR3 nucleotides read TGTGCCAGCAGTTTCAAACAGGGGGCGCATGCCTACACCTTC. Translated, it gives CASSFKQGAHAYTF. The chain joins TRBV2 to TRBJ1-2; TRBD1 aligns across 9 bases. This CDR3 is 14 amino acids long. Germline CDR1 is SNHLY and CDR2 is FYNNEI. Trimming at V came to 5 bases and at J to 10 bases, leaving 11 bases not matched to a gene.

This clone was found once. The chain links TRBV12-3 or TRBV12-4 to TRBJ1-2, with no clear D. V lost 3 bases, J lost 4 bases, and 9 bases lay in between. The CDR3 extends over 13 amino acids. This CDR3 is CASSFEGTYGYTF. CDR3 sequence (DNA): TGTGCCAGCAGTTTCGAGGGAACCTATGGCTACACCTTC.

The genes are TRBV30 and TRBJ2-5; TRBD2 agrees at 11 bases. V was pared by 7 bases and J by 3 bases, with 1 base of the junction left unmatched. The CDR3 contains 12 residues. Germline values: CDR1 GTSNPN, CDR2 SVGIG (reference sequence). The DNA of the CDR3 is TGTGCCTCTAGCGGGAGGAAAGAGACCCAGTACTTC. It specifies CASSGRKETQYF.

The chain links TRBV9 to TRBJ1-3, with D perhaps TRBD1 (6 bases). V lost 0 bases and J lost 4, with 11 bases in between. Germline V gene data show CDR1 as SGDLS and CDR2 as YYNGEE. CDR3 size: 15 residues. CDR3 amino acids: CASSVGGQVGNTIYF. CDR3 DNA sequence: TGTGCCAGCAGCGTAGGGGGACAAGTCGGAAACACCATATATTTT.

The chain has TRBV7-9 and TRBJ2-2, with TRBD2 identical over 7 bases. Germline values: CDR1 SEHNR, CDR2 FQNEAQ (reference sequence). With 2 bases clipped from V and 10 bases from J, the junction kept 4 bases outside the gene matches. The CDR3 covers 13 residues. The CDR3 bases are TGTGCCAGCAGCTTATTGGGAGGGCAGGAGCTGTTTTTT. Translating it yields CASSLLGGQELFF.

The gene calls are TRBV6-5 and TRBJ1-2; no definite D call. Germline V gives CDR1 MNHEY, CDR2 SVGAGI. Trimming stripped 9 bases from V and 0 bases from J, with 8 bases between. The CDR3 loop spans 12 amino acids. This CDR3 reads CASGGANYGYTF. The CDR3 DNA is TGTGCCAGTGGTGGAGCTAACTATGGCTACACCTTC.

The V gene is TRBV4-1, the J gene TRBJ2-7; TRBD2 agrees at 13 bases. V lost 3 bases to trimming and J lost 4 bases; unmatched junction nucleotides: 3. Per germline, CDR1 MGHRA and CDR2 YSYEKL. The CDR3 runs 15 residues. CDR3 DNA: TGCGCCAGCAGCCACGGACTAGCGGGAGCATACGAGCAGTACTTC. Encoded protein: CASSHGLAGAYEQYF.

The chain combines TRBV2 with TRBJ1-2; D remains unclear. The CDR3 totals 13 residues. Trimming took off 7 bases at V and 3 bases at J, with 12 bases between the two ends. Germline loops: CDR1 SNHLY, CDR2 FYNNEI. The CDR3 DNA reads TGTGCCAGCACATCCGGGGAAGACTATGGCTACACCTTC. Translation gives CASTSGEDYGYTF.

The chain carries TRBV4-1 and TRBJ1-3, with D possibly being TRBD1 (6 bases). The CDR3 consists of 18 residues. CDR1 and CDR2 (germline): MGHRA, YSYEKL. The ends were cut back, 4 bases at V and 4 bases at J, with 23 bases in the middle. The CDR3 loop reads CASSPSQAGQGRGNTIYF. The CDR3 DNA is TGCGCCAGCAGCCCAAGTCAGGCTGGGCAGGGGCGCGGAAACACCATATATTTT.

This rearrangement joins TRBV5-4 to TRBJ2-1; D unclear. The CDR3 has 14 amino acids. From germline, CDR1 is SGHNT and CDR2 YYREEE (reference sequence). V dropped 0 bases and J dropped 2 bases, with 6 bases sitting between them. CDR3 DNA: TGTGCCAGCAGCTTGGTCACTGCCTACAATGAGCAGTTCTTC. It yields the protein CASSLVTAYNEQFF.

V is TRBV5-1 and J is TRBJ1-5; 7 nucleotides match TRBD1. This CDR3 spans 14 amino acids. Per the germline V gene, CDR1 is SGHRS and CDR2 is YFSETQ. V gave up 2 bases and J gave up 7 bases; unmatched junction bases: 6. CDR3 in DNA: TGCGCCAGCAGCTTCGGGACAGCTGGCCAGCCCCAGCATTTT. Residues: CASSFGTAGQPQHF.

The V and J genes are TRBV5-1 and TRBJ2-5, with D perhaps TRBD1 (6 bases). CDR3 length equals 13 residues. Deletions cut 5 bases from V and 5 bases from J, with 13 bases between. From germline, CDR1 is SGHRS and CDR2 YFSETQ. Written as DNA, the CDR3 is TGCGCCAGCAGGGGAACAGGGTCCGAGACCCAGTACTTC. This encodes CASRGTGSETQYF.

CDR3 sequence reads: CASSLAAGQLADTQYF. CDR3 DNA sequence: TGTGCCAGCAGCTTGGCGGCGGGGCAGTTGGCAGATACGCAGTATTTT. The rearrangement uses TRBV5-4 and TRBJ2-3, with TRBD2 as a possible D gene (6 bases). The CDR3 consists of 16 residues. From germline, CDR1 is SGHNT and CDR2 YYREEE (reference sequence). Trimming took off 0 bases at V and 4 bases at J, with 15 bases between the two ends. Drawing the rest from reference TRBV5-4 and TRBJ2-3, the complete variable domain is ETGVTQSPTHLIKTRGQQVTLRCSSQSGHNTVSWYQQALGQGPQFIFQYYREEENGRGNFPPRFSGLQFPNYSSELNVNALELDDSALYLCASSLAAGQLADTQYFGPGTRLTVL.

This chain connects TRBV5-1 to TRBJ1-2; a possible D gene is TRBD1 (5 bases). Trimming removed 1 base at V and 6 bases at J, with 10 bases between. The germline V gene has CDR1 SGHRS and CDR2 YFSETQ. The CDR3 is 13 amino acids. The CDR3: CASSLTGYDGYTF. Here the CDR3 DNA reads TGCGCCAGCAGCTTGACAGGCTATGATGGCTACACCTTC.

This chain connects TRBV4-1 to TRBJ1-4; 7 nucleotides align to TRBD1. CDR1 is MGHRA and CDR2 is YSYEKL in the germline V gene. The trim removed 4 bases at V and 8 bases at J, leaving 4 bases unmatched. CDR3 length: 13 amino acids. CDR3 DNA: TGCGCCAGCAGCCTCCTGACAGGGGAAAAACTGTTTTTT. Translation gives CASSLLTGEKLFF.

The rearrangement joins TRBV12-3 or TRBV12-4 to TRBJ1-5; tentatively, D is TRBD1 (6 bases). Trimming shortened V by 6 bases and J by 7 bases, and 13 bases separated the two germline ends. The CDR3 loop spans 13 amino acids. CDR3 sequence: CASSYRDTQPQHF. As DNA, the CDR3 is TGTGCCAGCAGCTACAGGGATACGCAGCCCCAGCATTTT.

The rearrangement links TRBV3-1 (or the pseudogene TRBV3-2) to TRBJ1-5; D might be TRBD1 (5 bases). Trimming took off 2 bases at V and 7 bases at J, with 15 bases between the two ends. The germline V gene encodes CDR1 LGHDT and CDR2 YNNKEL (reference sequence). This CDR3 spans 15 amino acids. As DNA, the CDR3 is TGTGCCAGCAGCCAAACGCTCCGTAGGACACAGCCCCAGCATTTT. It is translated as CASSQTLRRTQPQHF.

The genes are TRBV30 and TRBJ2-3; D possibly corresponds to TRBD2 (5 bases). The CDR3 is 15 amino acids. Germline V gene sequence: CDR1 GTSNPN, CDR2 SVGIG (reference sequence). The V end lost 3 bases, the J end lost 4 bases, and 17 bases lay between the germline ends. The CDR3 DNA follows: TGTGCCTGGAGCCGAGGGCAGGCATTGGCAGATACGCAGTATTTT. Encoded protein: CAWSRGQALADTQYF.

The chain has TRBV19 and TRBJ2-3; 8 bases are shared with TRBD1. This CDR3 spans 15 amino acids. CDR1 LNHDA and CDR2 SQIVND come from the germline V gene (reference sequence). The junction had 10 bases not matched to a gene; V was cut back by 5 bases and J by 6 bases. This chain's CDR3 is CASSAGQGWVDTQYF. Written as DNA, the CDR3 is TGTGCCAGTAGTGCCGGACAGGGATGGGTGGATACGCAGTATTTT. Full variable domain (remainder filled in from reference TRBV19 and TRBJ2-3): DGGITQSPKYLFRKEGQNVTLSCEQNLNHDAMYWYRQDPGQGLRLIYYSQIVNDFQKGDIAEGYSVSREKKESFPLTVTSAQKNPTAFYLCASSAGQGWVDTQYFGPGTRLTVL.

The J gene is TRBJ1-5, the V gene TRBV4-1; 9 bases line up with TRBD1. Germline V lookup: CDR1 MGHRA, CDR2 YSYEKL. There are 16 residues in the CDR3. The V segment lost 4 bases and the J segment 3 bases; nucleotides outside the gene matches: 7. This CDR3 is CASSLHGTGPNQPQHF. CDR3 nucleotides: TGCGCCAGCAGCCTTCACGGGACAGGGCCCAATCAGCCCCAGCATTTT.

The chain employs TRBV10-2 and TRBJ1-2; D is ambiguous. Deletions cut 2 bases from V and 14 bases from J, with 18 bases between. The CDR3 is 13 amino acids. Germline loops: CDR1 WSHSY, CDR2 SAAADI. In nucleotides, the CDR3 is TGCGCCAGCAGTGAGACGACCGGAGTAAAGTCGACCTTC. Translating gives CASSETTGVKSTF.

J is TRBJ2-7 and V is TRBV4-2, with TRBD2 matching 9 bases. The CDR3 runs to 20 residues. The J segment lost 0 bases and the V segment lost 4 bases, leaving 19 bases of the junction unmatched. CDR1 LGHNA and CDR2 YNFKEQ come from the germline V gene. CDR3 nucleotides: TGTGCCAGCAGCCTGACCTTAGGCGAGGTAGCGGGGGCCTTCTCCTACGAGCAGTACTTC. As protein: CASSLTLGEVAGAFSYEQYF.

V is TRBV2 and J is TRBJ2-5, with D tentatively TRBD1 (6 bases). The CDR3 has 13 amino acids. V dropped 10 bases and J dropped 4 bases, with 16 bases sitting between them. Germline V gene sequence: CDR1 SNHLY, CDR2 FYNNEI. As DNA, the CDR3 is TGTGCCACCTCCCAGGCCAGGGGAGAGACCCAGTACTTC. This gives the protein CATSQARGETQYF.